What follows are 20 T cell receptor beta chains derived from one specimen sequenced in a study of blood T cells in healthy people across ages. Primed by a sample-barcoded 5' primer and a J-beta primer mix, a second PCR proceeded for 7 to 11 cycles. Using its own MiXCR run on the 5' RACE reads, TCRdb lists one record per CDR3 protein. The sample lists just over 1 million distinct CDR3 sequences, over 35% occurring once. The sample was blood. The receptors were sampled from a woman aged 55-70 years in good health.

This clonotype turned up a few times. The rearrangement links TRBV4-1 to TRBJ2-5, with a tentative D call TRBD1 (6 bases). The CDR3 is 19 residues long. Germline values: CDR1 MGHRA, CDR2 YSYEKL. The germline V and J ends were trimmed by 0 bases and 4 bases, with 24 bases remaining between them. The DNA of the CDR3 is TGCGCCAGCAGCCAAGACCACGAGACAGGCCCCTTCGGATCAGAGACCCAGTACTTC. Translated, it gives CASSQDHETGPFGSETQYF.

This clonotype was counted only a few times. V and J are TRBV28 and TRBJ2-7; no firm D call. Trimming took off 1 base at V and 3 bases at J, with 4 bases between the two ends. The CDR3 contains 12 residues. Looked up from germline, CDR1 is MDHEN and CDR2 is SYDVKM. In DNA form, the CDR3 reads TGTGCCAGCAGTTTATCCAACTACGAGCAGTACTTC. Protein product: CASSLSNYEQYF.

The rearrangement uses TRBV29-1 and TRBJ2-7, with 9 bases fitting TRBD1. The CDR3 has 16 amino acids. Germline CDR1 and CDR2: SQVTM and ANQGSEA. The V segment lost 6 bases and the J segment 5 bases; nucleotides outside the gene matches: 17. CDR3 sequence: CSVGGGRDRVTHEQYF. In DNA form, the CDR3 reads TGCAGCGTGGGAGGGGGCCGGGACAGGGTGACCCACGAGCAGTACTTC.

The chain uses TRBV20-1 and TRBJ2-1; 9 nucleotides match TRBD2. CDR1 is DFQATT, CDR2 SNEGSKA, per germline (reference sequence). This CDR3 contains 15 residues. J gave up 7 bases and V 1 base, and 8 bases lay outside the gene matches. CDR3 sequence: CSARAGSGRYNEQFF. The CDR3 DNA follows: TGCAGTGCTAGAGCCGGTAGCGGGAGATATAATGAGCAGTTCTTC.

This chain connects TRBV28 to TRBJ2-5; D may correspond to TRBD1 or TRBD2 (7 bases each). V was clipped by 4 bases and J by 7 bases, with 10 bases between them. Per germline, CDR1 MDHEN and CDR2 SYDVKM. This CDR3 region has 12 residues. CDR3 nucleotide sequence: TGTGCCAGCAGTTCAGGGGGGGGGACCCAGTACTTC. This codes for CASSSGGGTQYF.

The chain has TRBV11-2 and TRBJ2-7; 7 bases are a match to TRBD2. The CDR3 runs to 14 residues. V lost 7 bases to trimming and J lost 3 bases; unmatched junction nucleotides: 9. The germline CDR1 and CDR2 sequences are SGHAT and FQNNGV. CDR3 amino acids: CASNWGGGNYEQYF. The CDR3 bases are TGTGCCAGCAACTGGGGGGGTGGGAACTACGAGCAGTACTTC.

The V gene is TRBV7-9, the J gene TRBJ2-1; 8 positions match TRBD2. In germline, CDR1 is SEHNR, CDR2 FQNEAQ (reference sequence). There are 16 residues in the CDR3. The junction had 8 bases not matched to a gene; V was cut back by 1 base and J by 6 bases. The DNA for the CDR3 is TGTGCCAGCAGCTTAGGTATTAGCGGGATTCCCAATGAGCAGTTCTTC. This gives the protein CASSLGISGIPNEQFF.

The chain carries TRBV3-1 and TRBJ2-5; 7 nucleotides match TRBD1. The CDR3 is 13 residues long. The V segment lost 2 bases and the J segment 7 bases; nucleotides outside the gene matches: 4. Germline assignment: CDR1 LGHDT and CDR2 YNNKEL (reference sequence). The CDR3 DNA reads TGTGCCAGCAGCCAATACAGGGGTGGGACCCAGTACTTC. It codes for CASSQYRGGTQYF.

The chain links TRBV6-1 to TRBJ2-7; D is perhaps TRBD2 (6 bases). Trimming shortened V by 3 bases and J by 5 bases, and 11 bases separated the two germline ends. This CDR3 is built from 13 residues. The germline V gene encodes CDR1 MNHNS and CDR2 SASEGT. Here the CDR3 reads CASSEVSGDEQYF. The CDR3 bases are TGTGCCAGCAGTGAGGTGTCGGGGGACGAGCAGTACTTC.

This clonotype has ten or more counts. CDR3 bases: TGCAGCGTTGGTTATGGAACTGGGACCCAGTACTTC. Translated: CSVGYGTGTQYF. The rearrangement joins TRBV29-1 to TRBJ2-5; no reliable D call. This CDR3 has 12 amino acids. CDR1 and CDR2 from the germline V gene are SQVTM and ANQGSEA. V was shortened by 4 bases and J by 7 bases, with 13 bases between the two germline ends.

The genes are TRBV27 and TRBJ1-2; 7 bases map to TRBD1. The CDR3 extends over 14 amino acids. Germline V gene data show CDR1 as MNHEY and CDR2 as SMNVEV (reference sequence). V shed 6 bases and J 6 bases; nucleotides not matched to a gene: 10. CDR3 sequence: CASRPNQGENGYTF. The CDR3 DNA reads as TGTGCCAGCAGACCAAACCAGGGGGAAAATGGCTACACCTTC.

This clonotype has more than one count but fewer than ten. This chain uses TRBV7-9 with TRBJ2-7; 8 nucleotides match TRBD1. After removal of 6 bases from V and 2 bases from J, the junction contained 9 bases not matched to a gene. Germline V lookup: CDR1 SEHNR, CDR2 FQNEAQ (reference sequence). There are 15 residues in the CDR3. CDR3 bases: TGTGCCAGCAGTCCTTCATTGACAGGGGCCTACGAGCAGTACTTC. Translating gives CASSPSLTGAYEQYF.

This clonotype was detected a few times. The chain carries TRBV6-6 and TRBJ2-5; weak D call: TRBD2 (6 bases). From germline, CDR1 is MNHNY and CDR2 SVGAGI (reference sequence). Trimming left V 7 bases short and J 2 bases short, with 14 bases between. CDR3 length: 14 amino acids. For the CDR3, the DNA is TGTGCCAGCAAGGCGGGACTGAGTCAAGAGACCCAGTACTTC. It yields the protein CASKAGLSQETQYF.

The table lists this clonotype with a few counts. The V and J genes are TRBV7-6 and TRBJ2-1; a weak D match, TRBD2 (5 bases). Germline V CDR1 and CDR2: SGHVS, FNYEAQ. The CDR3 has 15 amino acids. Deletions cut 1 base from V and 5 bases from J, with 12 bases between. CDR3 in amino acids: CASSLVSGKNNEQFF. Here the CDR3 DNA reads TGTGCCAGCAGCTTAGTGTCCGGGAAGAACAATGAGCAGTTCTTC.

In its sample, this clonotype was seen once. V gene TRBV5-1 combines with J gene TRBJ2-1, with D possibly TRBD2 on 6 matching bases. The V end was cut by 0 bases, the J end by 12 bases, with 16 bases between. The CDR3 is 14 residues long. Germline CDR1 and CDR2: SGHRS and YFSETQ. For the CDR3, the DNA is TGCGCCAGCAGCTTGGAATCGGACCTCGGGGGGCAGTTCTTC. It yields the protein CASSLESDLGGQFF.

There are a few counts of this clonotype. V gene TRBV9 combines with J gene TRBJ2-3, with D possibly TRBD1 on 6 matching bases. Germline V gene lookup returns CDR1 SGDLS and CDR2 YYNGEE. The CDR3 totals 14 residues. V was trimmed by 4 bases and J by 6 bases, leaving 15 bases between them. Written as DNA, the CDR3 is TGTGCCAGCAGCCCTAGTGGGGGCGGGGATACGCAGTATTTT. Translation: CASSPSGGGDTQYF.

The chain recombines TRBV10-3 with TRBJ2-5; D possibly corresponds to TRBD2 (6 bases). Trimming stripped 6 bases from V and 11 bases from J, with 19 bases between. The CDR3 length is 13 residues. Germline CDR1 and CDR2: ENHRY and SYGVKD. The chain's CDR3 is CAIRSGPGNEQYF. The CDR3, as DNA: TGTGCCATCAGGAGCGGGCCGGGGAATGAGCAGTACTTC.

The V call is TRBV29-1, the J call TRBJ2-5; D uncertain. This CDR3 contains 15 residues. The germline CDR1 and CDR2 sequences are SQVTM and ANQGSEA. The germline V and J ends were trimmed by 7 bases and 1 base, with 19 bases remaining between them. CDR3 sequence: CSALRPRLVQETQYF. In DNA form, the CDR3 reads TGCAGCGCCCTCCGCCCAAGATTAGTCCAAGAGACCCAGTACTTC.

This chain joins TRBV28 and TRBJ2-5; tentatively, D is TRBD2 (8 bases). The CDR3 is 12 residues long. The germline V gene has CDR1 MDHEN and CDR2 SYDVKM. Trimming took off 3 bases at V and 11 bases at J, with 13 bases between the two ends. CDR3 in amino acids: CASSFVAGQQYF. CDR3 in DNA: TGTGCCAGCAGTTTTGTAGCGGGACAGCAGTACTTC. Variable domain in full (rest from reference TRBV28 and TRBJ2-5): DVKVTQSSRYLVKRTGEKVFLECVQDMDHENMFWYRQDPGLGLRLIYFSYDVKMKEKGDIPEGYSVSREKKERFSLILESASTNQTSMYLCASSFVAGQQYFGPGTRLLVL.

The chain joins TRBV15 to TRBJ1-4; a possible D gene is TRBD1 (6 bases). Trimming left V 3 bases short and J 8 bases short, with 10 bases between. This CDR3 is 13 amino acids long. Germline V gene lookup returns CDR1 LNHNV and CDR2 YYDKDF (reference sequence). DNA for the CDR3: TGTGCCACCAGCAGGGACAGAAGCGAAAAACTGTTTTTT. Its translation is CATSRDRSEKLFF.